The entry below describes one T cell receptor beta chain. Antigen unknown. These data come from a study of beta chain features in type 1 diabetes. Study-wide results and caveats: TCRB CDR3 length was moderately but significantly reduced in all four CD4+ subsets of Type 1 diabetes patients. Type 1 diabetes patients had VDJ junctions that carried fewer insertions and more deletions.

CDR1 and CDR2 (germline): SGHRS, YFSETQ. CDR3 length equals 14 residues. The junction had 4 bases not matched to a gene; V was cut back by 4 bases and J by 1 base. Since all of the isolated RNA was reverse transcribed, expressed TCRB transcripts were what got sequenced. Sequencing of naive, central memory and regulatory T cell samples gave an average of roughly 4 million reads. Sequencing was performed with immunoSEQ multiplex PCR; in TCRdb, only in-frame clones are kept and a portion is missing. The table shows some 360,000 clones, with around 19% occurring only once. Via CD45RO/CCR7/CD25/CD127/CD95/CD27, cells of the CD4+ naive, central memory, regulatory and stem cell-like memory subsets were sorted.

Sequences were obtained from naive CD4+ T cells from blood. The V and J genes are TRBV5-1 and TRBJ1-2, with TRBD1 matching over 7 bases. The TCR originated in a woman aged 18-35 years in good health. The CDR3 protein is CASSEQGVNYGYTF. The CDR3 DNA sequence: TGCGCCAGCAGCGAGCAGGGGGTTAACTATGGCTACACCTTC.